What follows describes a single T cell receptor (beta chain). Per germline, CDR1 SNHLY and CDR2 FYNNEI. The CDR3 contains 14 residues. V was trimmed by 4 bases and J by 2 bases, leaving 11 bases between them. These data originate in a study of CD8+ T cells in alopecia areata. On the study more broadly: Severity among treated patients was scored by the percentage of scalp area affected.

Treatment defined: oral pan-JAK inhibitor, 5-10 mg twice daily. RNA extraction was followed by reverse transcription into cDNA, which acted as the sequencing template. Here immunoSEQ multiplex PCR was the method, and the copy in TCRdb shows in-frame clones only, minus some. The data show about 94,000 clones, over 70% seen once. The material was CD8+ T cells sorted from blood, obtained around week 44, from a patient treated with tofacitinib. The rearrangement links TRBV2 to TRBJ2-5; D is unresolved. This receptor was obtained from a human donor with alopecia areata. DNA of the CDR3: TGTGCCAGCAGTGGTGTAGAGCAGCAAGAGACCCAGTACTTC. Its protein product is CASSGVEQQETQYF. Variable domain in full (rest from reference TRBV2 and TRBJ2-5): EPEVTQTPSHQVTQMGQEVILRCVPISNHLYFYWYRQILGQKVEFLVSFYNNEISEKSEIFDDQFSVERPDGSNFTLKIRSTKLEDSAMYFCASSGVEQQETQYFGPGTRLLVL.